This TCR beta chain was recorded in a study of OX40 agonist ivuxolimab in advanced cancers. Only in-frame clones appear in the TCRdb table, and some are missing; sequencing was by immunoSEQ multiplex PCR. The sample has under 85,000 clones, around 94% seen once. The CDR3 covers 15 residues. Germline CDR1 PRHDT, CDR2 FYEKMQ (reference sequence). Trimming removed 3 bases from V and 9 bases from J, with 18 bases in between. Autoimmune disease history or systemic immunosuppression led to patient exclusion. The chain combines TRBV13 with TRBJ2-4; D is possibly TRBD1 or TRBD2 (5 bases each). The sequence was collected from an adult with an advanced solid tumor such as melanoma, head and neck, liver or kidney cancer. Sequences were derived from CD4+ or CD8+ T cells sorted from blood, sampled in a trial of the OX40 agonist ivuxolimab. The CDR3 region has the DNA TGTGCCAGCAGCTTCAGTCCCAGAGGGGCCGCCATTCAGTACTTC. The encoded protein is CASSFSPRGAAIQYF.